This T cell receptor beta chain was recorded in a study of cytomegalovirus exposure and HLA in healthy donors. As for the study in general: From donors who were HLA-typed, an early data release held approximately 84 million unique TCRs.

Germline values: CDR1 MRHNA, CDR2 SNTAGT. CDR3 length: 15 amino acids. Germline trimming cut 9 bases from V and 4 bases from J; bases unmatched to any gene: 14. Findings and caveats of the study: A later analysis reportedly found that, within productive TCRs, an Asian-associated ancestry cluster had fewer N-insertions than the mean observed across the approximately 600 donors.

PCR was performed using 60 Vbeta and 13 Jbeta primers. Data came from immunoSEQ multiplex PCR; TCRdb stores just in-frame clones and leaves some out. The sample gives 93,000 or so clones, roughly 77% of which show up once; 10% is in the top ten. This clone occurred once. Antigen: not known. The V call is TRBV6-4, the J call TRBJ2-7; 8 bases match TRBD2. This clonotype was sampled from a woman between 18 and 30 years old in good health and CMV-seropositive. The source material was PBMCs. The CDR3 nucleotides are TGTGCCAGAGGACTAGCCCTCCCTCTAAGGTACGAGCAGTACTTC. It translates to CARGLALPLRYEQYF.